The 18 T cell receptor delta chains listed next were all sequenced from one sample in a study of gamma-delta T cells after stem cell transplantation. TCRdb re-called the RT-PCR reads using CATT. The data show about 5,700 delta-chain clones, 1.5% to 2.5% seen once. Sequencing was done on a sample of gamma-delta T cells. These receptors came from a human donor. It is not recorded whose cells these are; they may come from a transplant donor.

This clone was seen only a few times. Other DNA sequences in this specimen translate into the identical CDR3. The chain links TRDV2 to TRDJ1, with 11 nucleotides matching TRDD3. This CDR3 comprises 16 residues. The germline CDR1 and CDR2 sequences are GEAIGNYY and EKD. V lost 1 base to trimming and J lost 1 base; unmatched junction nucleotides: 4. The CDR3 DNA reads TGTGCCTGTGACACGCTGGGGGATACCCCCACCGATAAACTCATCTTT. Translating it yields CACDTLGDTPTDKLIF.

Regarding this clone: It is likely a read error: a sequence one base away is far more abundant. Other DNA sequences in the sample encode the same CDR3. The rearrangement uses TRDV1 and TRDJ1, with TRDD3 matching 10 bases. V lost 5 bases and J lost 5; bases outside the gene matches: 29. This CDR3 spans 22 amino acids. The germline CDR1 and CDR2 sequences are TSWWSYY and QGS. In DNA, the CDR3 is TGTGCTCTTGGGATACCCTTCCTAACAATGCACCTGTACTGGGGGATCCCTGATAAACTCATCTTT. It codes for CALGIPFLTMHLYWGIPDKLIF.

Concerning this clone: This sequence is one base from a far larger clone and is likely a read error. V and J are TRDV2 and TRDJ1, with TRDD3 matching 8 bases. The CDR3 extends over 17 amino acids. Germline trimming cut 0 bases from V and 0 bases from J; bases unmatched to any gene: 8. Germline CDR1 and CDR2: GEAIGNYY and EKD. CDR3 region: CACDTVTGGQYTDKLIF. CDR3 nucleotide sequence: TGTGCCTGTGACACCGTTACTGGGGGTCAGTACACCGATAAACTCATCTTT.

This clone was detected ten times or more. The J gene is TRDJ1, the V gene TRDV1; 8 positions match TRDD3. The CDR3 is 23 amino acids. The germline V gene has CDR1 TSWWSYY and CDR2 QGS. The trim removed 5 bases at V and 0 bases at J, leaving 29 bases unmatched. This CDR3 reads CALGTFAPPVWGTRGSYTDKLIF. CDR3 in DNA: TGTGCTCTTGGGACCTTCGCCCCTCCTGTCTGGGGGACCAGGGGATCGTACACCGATAAACTCATCTTT.

This clone rates as medium-sized. V is TRDV2 and J is TRDJ2, with D perhaps matching TRDD3 (5 bases). This CDR3 has 19 amino acids. Trimming removed 1 base at V and 6 bases at J, with 26 bases between. From germline, CDR1 is GEAIGNYY and CDR2 EKD. CDR3 in amino acids: CACDTGGLLRGRSAAQLFF. The CDR3 nucleotides are TGTGCCTGTGACACTGGCGGACTCCTCAGGGGGCGTTCAGCAGCACAACTCTTCTTT.

By share of the sample, this clone is medium-sized. CDR3 in DNA: TGTGCCTGTGACTCCCTTACGGGCTTGTACACCGATAAACTCATCTTT. It yields the protein CACDSLTGLYTDKLIF. The V and J genes are TRDV2 and TRDJ1; D remains ambiguous. This CDR3 is built from 16 residues. The germline V and J ends were trimmed by 3 bases and 0 bases, with 16 bases remaining between them. The V gene's germline CDR1 is GEAIGNYY and CDR2 EKD.

This clone was counted between two and nine times. This may be a read error, as it is one base from a much larger clone. Within the sample, other DNA sequences also encode this same CDR3. The chain carries TRDV2 and TRDJ1, with TRDD3 matching 11 bases. Germline CDR1 is GEAIGNYY and CDR2 is EKD. The CDR3 totals 19 residues. V was clipped by 1 base and J by 0 bases; unmatched bases: 12. CDR3 sequence reads: CACDTLGNWGIRNTDKLIF. As DNA, the CDR3 is TGTGCCTGTGACACGCTAGGGAACTGGGGGATAAGGAACACCGATAAACTCATCTTT.

The sample holds a few counts of this clone. It is likely a read error: a sequence one base away is far more abundant. Other DNA sequences of this sample code for an identical CDR3. The gene calls are TRDV2 and TRDJ1, with TRDD3 matching over 8 bases. In germline, CDR1 is GEAIGNYY, CDR2 EKD. There are 16 residues in the CDR3. V shed 3 bases and J 2 bases; nucleotides not matched to a gene: 10. The CDR3 protein is CACDRLGERHTDKLIF. In DNA, the CDR3 is TGTGCCTGTGACCGTCTGGGGGAAAGACATACCGATAAACTCATCTTT.

The CDR3: CACDTAFRLGDRITWDTRQMFF. The CDR3 DNA reads as TGTGCCTGTGACACCGCTTTCAGACTGGGGGATAGGATCACCTGGGACACCCGACAGATGTTTTTC. V gene TRDV2 combines with J gene TRDJ3; 11 bases map to TRDD3. With V trimmed by 0 bases and J by 2 bases, 14 bases remained unmatched. The CDR3 has 22 residues. Germline loops: CDR1 GEAIGNYY, CDR2 EKD.

This clone was picked up a small number of times. TCRdb lists the protein of a much larger clone for this DNA, which differs at residue 15, so this is likely a read error; the protein given here is translated from the DNA itself. Distinct nucleotide sequences in the sample also encode this CDR3. The CDR3 here is CACDHVLGDPGGTDRLIF. The CDR3 DNA is TGCGCCTGTGATCACGTACTGGGGGATCCCGGGGGCACCGATAGACTCATCTTT. This rearrangement joins TRDV2 to TRDJ1; the match to TRDD3 covers 10 bases. The CDR3 length is 18 residues. CDR1 and CDR2 (germline): GEAIGNYY, EKD.

This clone was found a few times. The TCRdb protein, from a much larger clone, departs from this DNA's translation at residue 9, likely by read error; the protein shown derives from the DNA. CDR3 amino acids: CACDTLSRWGYKTDKLIF. The CDR3 region has the DNA TGTGCCTGTGACACGCTTAGCCGTTGGGGATACAAGACCGATAAACTCATCTTT. V usage is TRDV2 and J usage is TRDJ1, with 8 bases identical to TRDD3. V lost 1 base to trimming and J lost 2 bases; unmatched junction nucleotides: 14. Germline values: CDR1 GEAIGNYY, CDR2 EKD. The CDR3 spans 18 residues.

This clone has a handful of counts. The TCRdb protein comes from a much larger clone and disagrees with this DNA's translation at residue 9, likely due to a read error; the protein given here is derived from the DNA. The chain has TRDV2 and TRDJ1; perhaps TRDD3 as D (6 bases). V lost 2 bases and J 4 bases, leaving 13 bases between the germline ends. In germline, CDR1 is GEAIGNYY, CDR2 EKD. The CDR3 runs to 14 residues. The CDR3, as DNA: TGTGCCTGTGACATCTGGGGAGCCATCGATAAACTCATCTTT. Encoded protein: CACDIWGAIDKLIF.

In its sample, this clone was seen many times. One base away lies a much larger clone, so this may be a sequencing read error. The sample has other DNA sequences that encode this CDR3 too. The gene calls are TRDV2 and TRDJ1; D unresolved. CDR1 and CDR2 from the germline V gene are GEAIGNYY and EKD. The CDR3 runs 16 residues. V was pared by 0 bases and J by 2 bases, with 15 bases between. The CDR3 here is CACDTVGSPGTDKLIF. Written as DNA, the CDR3 is TGTGCCTGTGACACCGTAGGATCCCCAGGGACCGATAAACTCATCTTT.

This clone was seen many times. Given a far larger clone just one base away, this is likely a sequencing read error. The chain recombines TRDV1 with TRDJ1; 10 bases fit TRDD3. There are 22 residues in the CDR3. Germline loops: CDR1 TSWWSYY, CDR2 QGS. Written as DNA, the CDR3 is TGTGCTCTTGGGATACCCTTCCTAACAATGCACCTGTACTGGGGGATCCCCGATAAACCCATCTTT. As protein: CALGIPFLTMHLYWGIPDKPIF.

The DNA for the CDR3 is TGTGCCTGTGACACCTTAAACCTGGGGGAGACGCAAACCGATAAACTCATCTTT. Translation: CACDTLNLGETQTDKLIF. The gene calls are TRDV2 and TRDJ1; 8 nucleotides line up with TRDD3. V lost 0 bases to trimming and J lost 2 bases; unmatched junction nucleotides: 13. CDR1 is GEAIGNYY, CDR2 EKD, per germline. The CDR3 loop spans 18 amino acids.

The table lists this clone with a few counts. The rearrangement links TRDV2 to TRDJ1; 11 nucleotides agree with TRDD3. J gave up 2 bases and V 0 bases, and 13 bases lay outside the gene matches. The CDR3 covers 19 residues. The germline V gene encodes CDR1 GEAIGNYY and CDR2 EKD. CDR3 sequence (DNA): TGTGCCTGTGACACCGTCCTTCCCACTTTGGGGGATACGACCGATAAACTCATCTTT. Translation gives CACDTVLPTLGDTTDKLIF.

This clone is medium-sized by share. This sequence joins TRDV2 and TRDJ1; D possibly corresponds to TRDD3 (5 bases). With 5 bases removed from V and 0 bases from J, the gap between germline ends came to 15 bases. Per germline, CDR1 GEAIGNYY and CDR2 EKD. The CDR3 is made up of 15 amino acids. CDR3 region: CACGPLGSHTDKLIF. In nucleotides, the CDR3 is TGTGCCTGTGGCCCCTTGGGGTCCCACACCGATAAACTCATCTTT.

This clone has a handful of counts. TCRdb pairs this DNA with a much larger clone's protein that differs at residue 4, likely a read error; the protein shown was translated from the DNA. The CDR3 DNA is TGTGCCTGTGCCACCGTGGGATCCCCAGGGACCGATAAACTCATCTTT. Protein sequence: CACATVGSPGTDKLIF. V and J are TRDV2 and TRDJ1, with D possibly being TRDD3 (5 bases). CDR1 and CDR2 (germline): GEAIGNYY, EKD. The CDR3 runs 16 residues.